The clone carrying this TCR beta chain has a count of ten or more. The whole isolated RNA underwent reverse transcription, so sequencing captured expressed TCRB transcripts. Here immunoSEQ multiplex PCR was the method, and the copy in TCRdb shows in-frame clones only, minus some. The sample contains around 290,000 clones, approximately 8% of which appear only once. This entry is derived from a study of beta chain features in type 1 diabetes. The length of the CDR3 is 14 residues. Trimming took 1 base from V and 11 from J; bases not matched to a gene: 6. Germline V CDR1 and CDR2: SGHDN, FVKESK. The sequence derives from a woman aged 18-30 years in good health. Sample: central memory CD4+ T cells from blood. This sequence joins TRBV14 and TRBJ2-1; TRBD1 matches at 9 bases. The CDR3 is CASSQATGGAKQFF. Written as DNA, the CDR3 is TGTGCCAGCAGCCAAGCCACAGGGGGCGCAAAGCAGTTCTTC.